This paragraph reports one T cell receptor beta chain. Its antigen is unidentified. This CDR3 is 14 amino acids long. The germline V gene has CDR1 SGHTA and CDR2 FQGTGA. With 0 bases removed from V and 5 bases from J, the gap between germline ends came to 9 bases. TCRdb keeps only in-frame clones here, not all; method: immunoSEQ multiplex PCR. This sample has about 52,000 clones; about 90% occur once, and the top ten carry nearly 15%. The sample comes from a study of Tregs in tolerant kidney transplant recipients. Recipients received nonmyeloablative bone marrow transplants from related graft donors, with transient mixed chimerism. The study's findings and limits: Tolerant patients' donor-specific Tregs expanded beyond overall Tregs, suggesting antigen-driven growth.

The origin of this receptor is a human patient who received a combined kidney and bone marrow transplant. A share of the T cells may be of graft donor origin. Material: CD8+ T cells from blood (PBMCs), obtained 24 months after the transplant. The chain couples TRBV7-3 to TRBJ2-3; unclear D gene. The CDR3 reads CASSLTREIDTQYF. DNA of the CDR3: TGTGCCAGCAGCTTAACGCGAGAAATAGATACGCAGTATTTT.